The clone carrying this T cell receptor beta chain was counted a few times. Its antigen is unknown. Treatment noted: 15 to 20 received Ad26.COV2.S at low or high dose, single or two shots; about 5 received placebo; per-sample allocation not given. Collection of samples fell on day 63 after the first vaccine or placebo injection. CDR3 length: 13 amino acids. V lost 0 bases and J lost 6; bases outside the gene matches: 1. The germline CDR1 and CDR2 sequences are LGHDT and YNNKEL (reference sequence). Sequenced by immunoSEQ multiplex PCR; TCRdb stores in-frame clones only, minus some. In the table there are around 450,000 clones, about 88% of which are singletons. These data are taken from a study of Ad26.COV2.S vaccination and SARS-CoV-2 variants. Study-wide points: Comparability of non-spike TCR breadth was observed across vaccine and placebo recipients. After vaccination, reports described spike-specific CD8+ and CD4+ T cell responses as showing substantial breadth.

The source is a person between 18 and 60 years old who received the Ad26.COV2.S COVID-19 vaccine or a placebo. Sequenced here: peripheral blood, sampled in a trial of Ad26.COV2.S vaccine versus placebo. This sequence joins TRBV3-1 (or the pseudogene TRBV3-2) and TRBJ1-2; TRBD1 agrees at 7 bases. CDR3 residues: CASSQETGDGYTF. The CDR3 coding sequence is TGTGCCAGCAGCCAAGAAACAGGGGATGGCTACACCTTC.